Following are 9 T cell receptor beta chains from one sample sequenced in a study of T cells of healthy individuals. From the 5' RACE reads, TCRdb called clonotypes with MiXCR, one entry per CDR3 protein. This table holds 60,000 to 70,000 distinct CDR3 sequences, 15% to 20% found once. Every receptor here comes from a human donor in good health.

This clonotype appeared many times. J is TRBJ2-1 and V is TRBV3-1, with 9 nucleotides matching TRBD2. The CDR3 runs to 15 residues. J was trimmed by 5 bases and V by 1 base; bases with no gene match: 3. The germline CDR1 and CDR2 sequences are LGHDT and YNNKEL (reference sequence). CDR3 sequence: CASSQVLAGDNEQFF. DNA for the CDR3: TGTGCCAGCAGCCAAGTGTTAGCGGGGGACAATGAGCAGTTCTTC.

This clonotype was counted many times. The V call is TRBV6-5, the J call TRBJ2-5; no reliable D call. Per germline, CDR1 MNHEY and CDR2 SVGAGI. V lost 2 bases and J 2 bases, leaving 21 bases between the germline ends. This CDR3 is built from 18 residues. In DNA form, the CDR3 reads TGTGCCAGCAGTTACCTCCATGAGCCCACGGCGCGGCAAGAGACCCAGTACTTC. Residues: CASSYLHEPTARQETQYF.

This clonotype came up a few times. The chain has TRBV5-4 and TRBJ2-7; 7 positions match TRBD1. This CDR3 region has 14 residues. V dropped 2 bases and J dropped 0; count of bases not matched to a gene: 2. CDR1 is SGHNT, CDR2 YYREEE, per germline (reference sequence). CDR3 amino acids: CASSFAGGSYEQYF. CDR3 in DNA: TGTGCCAGCAGCTTCGCAGGGGGCTCCTACGAGCAGTACTTC. Full variable domain (rest looked up from reference TRBV5-4 and TRBJ2-7): ETGVTQSPTHLIKTRGQQVTLRCSSQSGHNTVSWYQQALGQGPQFIFQYYREEENGRGNFPPRFSGLQFPNYSSELNVNALELDDSALYLCASSFAGGSYEQYFGPGTRLTVT.

The chain combines TRBV7-9 with TRBJ1-3, with D unresolved. The CDR3 runs 14 residues. The V end was cut by 1 base, the J end by 5 bases, with 9 bases between. The germline V gene encodes CDR1 SEHNR and CDR2 FQNEAQ (reference sequence). CDR3 in amino acids: CASSLGGQRNTIYF. CDR3 coding DNA: TGTGCCAGCAGCTTAGGCGGTCAGAGAAACACCATATATTTT.

The chain carries TRBV11-2 and TRBJ2-3; D is unclear. Trimming took off 3 bases at V and 0 bases at J, with 7 bases between the two ends. Germline values: CDR1 SGHAT, CDR2 FQNNGV. The CDR3 totals 14 residues. CDR3: CASSFRLSTDTQYF. DNA of the CDR3: TGTGCCAGCAGCTTCAGGCTTAGCACAGATACGCAGTATTTT.

This clonotype was seen many times. The genes are TRBV11-2 and TRBJ2-2; unclear D gene. V was shortened by 6 bases and J by 3 bases, with 11 bases between the two germline ends. The CDR3 covers 14 residues. The germline V gene encodes CDR1 SGHAT and CDR2 FQNNGV. The CDR3 loop is CASRVPGDTGELFF. The CDR3 DNA sequence: TGTGCCAGCAGGGTCCCTGGGGACACCGGGGAGCTGTTTTTT.

This clonotype was counted between two and nine times. The CDR3 sequence is CASSRDRANEKLFF. CDR3 DNA sequence: TGTGCCAGCAGTCGGGACAGGGCGAATGAAAAACTGTTTTTT. V usage is TRBV7-9 and J usage is TRBJ1-4; TRBD1 matches 9 bases. CDR3 size: 14 residues. The germline V gene encodes CDR1 SEHNR and CDR2 FQNEAQ (reference sequence). The J segment lost 5 bases and the V segment lost 6 bases, leaving 4 bases of the junction unmatched.

The sample holds a few counts of this clonotype. V usage is TRBV28 and J usage is TRBJ1-2; a weak D match, TRBD1 (5 bases). The CDR3 spans 12 residues. CDR1 and CDR2 (germline): MDHEN, SYDVKM. The V and J ends lost 5 bases and 8 bases respectively, with 12 bases between them. The CDR3 region has the DNA TGTGCCAGCAGTCAAGGGGTAAGGGGCTACACCTTC. This sequence encodes CASSQGVRGYTF.

V is TRBV27 and J is TRBJ2-3; D not certain. V was trimmed by 3 bases and J by 0 bases, leaving 10 bases between them. CDR1 MNHEY and CDR2 SMNVEV come from the germline V gene (reference sequence). The CDR3 totals 15 residues. The DNA of the CDR3 is TGTGCCAGCAGTTTTGTGGGGTCTAGCACAGATACGCAGTATTTT. It translates to CASSFVGSSTDTQYF.